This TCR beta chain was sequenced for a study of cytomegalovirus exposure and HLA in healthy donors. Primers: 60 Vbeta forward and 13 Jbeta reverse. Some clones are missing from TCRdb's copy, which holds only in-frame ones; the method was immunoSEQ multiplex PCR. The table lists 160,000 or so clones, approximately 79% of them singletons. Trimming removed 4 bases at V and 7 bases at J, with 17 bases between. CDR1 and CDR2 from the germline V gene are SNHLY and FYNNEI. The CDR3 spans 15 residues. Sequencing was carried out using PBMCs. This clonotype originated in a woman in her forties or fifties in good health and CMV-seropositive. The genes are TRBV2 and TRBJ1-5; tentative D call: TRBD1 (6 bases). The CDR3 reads CASSAGGLSMQPQHF. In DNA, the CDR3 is TGTGCCAGCAGTGCGGGGGGCCTTTCTATGCAGCCCCAGCATTTT. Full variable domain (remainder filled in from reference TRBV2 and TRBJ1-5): EPEVTQTPSHQVTQMGQEVILRCVPISNHLYFYWYRQILGQKVEFLVSFYNNEISEKSEIFDDQFSVERPDGSNFTLKIRSTKLEDSAMYFCASSAGGLSMQPQHFGDGTRLSIL.